Each of the 32 T cell receptor beta chains below was sequenced from the same sample in a study of circulating and synovial CD4+ cells in juvenile arthritis (dated by TCRdb to between 2014 and 2016). The library was prepared using the immunoSEQ multiplex PCR assay. This is the immuneACCESS table as TCRdb keeps it, with only in-frame sequences that have V and J called. A part of the clones is gone; compared with another copy, unresolved V genes explain less than half, and the rest is unexplained. The sample has tens of thousands of clones on record, around 95% of them singletons. About 0.19% of the sample goes to the ten largest clones. The specimen sequenced was CD4+ T cells from blood. The receptor set was obtained from a human donor with juvenile idiopathic arthritis.

This chain links TRBV4-1 with TRBJ2-1; 7 bases match TRBD2. The CDR3 covers 17 residues. Germline V lookup: CDR1 MGHRA, CDR2 YSYEKL. V lost 1 base to trimming and J lost 4 bases; unmatched junction nucleotides: 10. CDR3 residues: CASSQGRGLTGYNEQFF. As DNA, the CDR3 is TGCGCCAGCAGCCAAGGACGGGGACTAACGGGATACAATGAGCAGTTCTTC.

The gene calls are TRBV25-1 and TRBJ2-1; 8 positions match TRBD2. The CDR3 has 18 amino acids. Germline V gives CDR1 MGHDK, CDR2 SYGVNS. The V and J ends lost 3 bases and 9 bases, in that order; junction bases with no gene match: 19. The CDR3 DNA follows: TGTGCCAGCAGTGATCCTGAAAAAAAAGCGGGAGTCCCTGTTGAGCAGTTCTTC. Translation: CASSDPEKKAGVPVEQFF.

This chain links TRBV5-1 with TRBJ1-2; 8 bases align to TRBD1. This CDR3 comprises 13 residues. V was clipped by 3 bases and J by 7 bases; unmatched bases: 5. Germline V gene sequence: CDR1 SGHRS, CDR2 YFSETQ. Written as DNA, the CDR3 is TGCGCCAGCAGCTACGACAGGGGCGGTGGCTACACCTTC. Encoded protein: CASSYDRGGGYTF.

The chain uses TRBV6-6 and TRBJ1-2; no clear D gene. The V and J ends lost 5 bases and 6 bases respectively, with 7 bases between them. The CDR3 sequence is 11 residues long. Germline-derived CDR1 and CDR2 are MNHNY and SVGAGI (reference sequence). The CDR3 here is CASSNNHGYTF. In DNA, the CDR3 is TGTGCCAGCAGTAACAACCATGGCTACACCTTC.

This rearrangement joins TRBV18 to TRBJ1-1; 7 bases line up with TRBD1. The J segment lost 3 bases and the V segment lost 4 bases, leaving 5 bases of the junction unmatched. CDR1 is KGHSH, CDR2 LQKENI, per germline. The CDR3 consists of 14 residues. CDR3: CASSQRQGDTEAFF. The DNA of the CDR3 is TGTGCCAGCTCACAACGACAGGGAGACACTGAAGCTTTCTTT. The whole variable domain, filled in from reference TRBV18 and TRBJ1-1, reads NAGVMQNPRHLVRRRGQEARLRCSPMKGHSHVYWYRQLPEEGLKFMVYLQKENIIDESGMPKERFSAEFPKEGPSILRIQQVVRGDSAAYFCASSQRQGDTEAFFGQGTRLTVV.

The chain has TRBV25-1 and TRBJ1-2, with a tentative D call TRBD1 (5 bases). The length of the CDR3 is 15 residues. V lost 2 bases and J lost 4, with 14 bases in between. Germline lookup yields CDR1 MGHDK and CDR2 SYGVNS. CDR3 DNA sequence: TGTGCCAGCAGTGAAGGGCAGGGTGGTAGCTATGGCTACACCTTC. Protein sequence: CASSEGQGGSYGYTF.

This chain links TRBV30 with TRBJ2-7; 9 bases are a match to TRBD2. After removal of 7 bases from V and 2 bases from J, the junction contained 12 bases not matched to a gene. CDR1 is GTSNPN, CDR2 SVGIG, per germline (reference sequence). CDR3 size: 15 residues. The CDR3 DNA reads as TGTGCCTCACAAGGGGGCGGGAGGGGCGCCTACGAGCAGTACTTC. Residues: CASQGGGRGAYEQYF.

This rearrangement joins TRBV10-3 to TRBJ2-1; 15 bases are a match to TRBD2. Germline V lookup: CDR1 ENHRY, CDR2 SYGVKD. V gave up 2 bases and J gave up 9 bases; unmatched junction bases: 5. The CDR3 length is 16 residues. This chain's CDR3 is CAISELGLAGGSEQFF. Written as DNA, the CDR3 is TGTGCCATCAGTGAGCTTGGACTAGCGGGAGGGTCTGAGCAGTTCTTC.

Only one count was recorded for this clone. V usage is TRBV7-2 and J usage is TRBJ1-2; D unclear. CDR1 is SGHTA and CDR2 is FQGNSA in the germline V gene. Trimming shortened V by 1 base and J by 4 bases, and 10 bases separated the two germline ends. The CDR3 sequence is 14 residues long. In DNA form, the CDR3 reads TGTGCCAGCAGCTTAGGTCCGGGTGCCTATGGCTACACCTTC. It is translated as CASSLGPGAYGYTF.

The chain combines TRBV14 with TRBJ2-7; D is ambiguous. Germline lookup yields CDR1 SGHDN and CDR2 FVKESK. This CDR3 spans 15 amino acids. Between the trimmed V and J ends, which lost 2 bases and 0 bases, there was a span of 11 bases. The CDR3 coding sequence is TGTGCCAGCAGCCAATTTGACTCGAACTCCTACGAGCAGTACTTC. Translating it yields CASSQFDSNSYEQYF.

This clone was found once. The gene calls are TRBV13 and TRBJ2-1; 10 nucleotides line up with TRBD2. The CDR3 length is 16 residues. Germline CDR1 and CDR2: PRHDT and FYEKMQ (reference sequence). Germline trimming cut 7 bases from V and 7 bases from J; bases unmatched to any gene: 13. Written as DNA, the CDR3 is TGTGCCAGCACCCCGTCAAGCGGGGGGGCATCAAATGAGCAGTTCTTC. It yields the protein CASTPSSGGASNEQFF.

This chain links TRBV11-2 with TRBJ2-1, with TRBD2 matching 9 bases. J gave up 2 bases and V 5 bases, and 13 bases lay outside the gene matches. The CDR3 is made up of 18 amino acids. Germline CDR1 is SGHAT and CDR2 is FQNNGV. CDR3 DNA: TGTGCCAGCAGCGCGGGGGGCCTAGCGGGGAACCCCTACAATGAGCAGTTCTTC. Translating gives CASSAGGLAGNPYNEQFF.

In DNA form, the CDR3 reads TGCGCCAGCAGTGTCCTTAGCGGGGGCCAAGAGACCCAGTACTTC. Its protein product is CASSVLSGGQETQYF. The chain joins TRBV5-1 to TRBJ2-5, with 9 bases lining up with TRBD2. Losses at the gene ends were 5 bases for V and 1 base for J; bases not matched to a gene: 6. The CDR3 is 15 residues long. CDR1 is SGHRS and CDR2 is YFSETQ in the germline V gene.

The chain joins TRBV4-2 to TRBJ2-7; D possibly corresponds to TRBD1 (6 bases). The V gene's germline CDR1 is LGHNA and CDR2 YNFKEQ. The CDR3 extends over 16 amino acids. Trimming took 0 bases from V and 5 from J, leaving 17 bases between them. As DNA, the CDR3 is TGTGCCAGCAGCCAAGATTATCGTCAGGGGCCCCACGAGCAGTACTTC. It translates to CASSQDYRQGPHEQYF.

V usage is TRBV5-1 and J usage is TRBJ2-5; D perhaps matches TRBD1 (5 bases). Per the germline V gene, CDR1 is SGHRS and CDR2 is YFSETQ. V lost 1 base to trimming and J lost 5 bases, with 15 bases between them. The length of the CDR3 is 15 residues. The CDR3, as DNA: TGCGCCAGCAGCTTGTTTCTTGGGGCGGAGGAGACCCAGTACTTC. It specifies CASSLFLGAEETQYF.

The V and J genes are TRBV10-3 and TRBJ2-1; a possible D gene is TRBD1 (5 bases). V was trimmed by 4 bases and J by 0 bases, leaving 7 bases between them. The CDR3 runs to 14 residues. In germline, CDR1 is ENHRY, CDR2 SYGVKD. CDR3 protein: CAISGQNSYNEQFF. DNA of the CDR3: TGTGCCATCAGTGGACAGAACTCCTACAATGAGCAGTTCTTC.

The chain links TRBV15 to TRBJ1-4; maybe TRBD1 (6 bases). The CDR3 sequence is 15 residues long. The V end lost 2 bases, the J end lost 8 bases, and 15 bases lay between the germline ends. Germline V lookup: CDR1 LNHNV, CDR2 YYDKDF (reference sequence). The DNA of the CDR3 is TGTGCCACCAGCAGATCCCTGGGGGGGGGCGAAAAACTGTTTTTT. As protein: CATSRSLGGGEKLFF.

The V call is TRBV28, the J call TRBJ2-1, with TRBD2 matching over 11 bases. The CDR3 totals 16 residues. Germline CDR1 MDHEN, CDR2 SYDVKM. The ends lost 6 bases at V and 6 bases at J; junction bases unmatched: 10. CDR3 sequence reads: CASSNLAGGPGNEQFF. CDR3 bases: TGTGCCAGCAGCAACTTAGCGGGAGGGCCGGGCAATGAGCAGTTCTTC.

This chain joins TRBV7-9 and TRBJ2-5, with TRBD2 matching 13 bases. V lost 3 bases, J lost 5 bases, and 6 bases stayed unmatched. The CDR3 extends over 16 amino acids. CDR1 and CDR2 from the germline V gene are SEHNR and FQNEAQ (reference sequence). The CDR3 reads CASSFLLAGGPETQYF. CDR3 coding DNA: TGTGCCAGCAGCTTCTTACTAGCGGGGGGGCCCGAGACCCAGTACTTC.

The CDR3 loop is CASSILTSGRDEQFF. CDR3 sequence (DNA): TGTGCCAGTAGTATATTGACTAGCGGGAGGGATGAGCAGTTCTTC. This chain uses TRBV19 with TRBJ2-1, with 14 bases that match TRBD2. V trimming: 2 bases; J trimming: 8 bases; junction bases outside the gene matches: 2. Germline CDR1 and CDR2: LNHDA and SQIVND (reference sequence). The CDR3 covers 15 residues.

V is TRBV28 and J is TRBJ1-5, with TRBD1 as a possible D gene (5 bases). CDR3 length: 15 residues. Germline V CDR1 and CDR2: MDHEN, SYDVKM. Trimming pared 6 bases from V and 4 bases from J, leaving 16 bases between. CDR3 DNA sequence: TGTGCCAGCAGCCGAGGCGGGGCCCAGAATCAGCCCCAGCATTTT. This codes for CASSRGGAQNQPQHF.

CDR3 bases: TGTGCCAGCAGCTTAGTTGCGGATACTGAAGCTTTCTTT. The encoded protein is CASSLVADTEAFF. J is TRBJ1-1 and V is TRBV7-9; D is unclear. Trimming shortened V by 1 base and J by 5 bases, and 8 bases separated the two germline ends. This CDR3 has 13 residues. Germline loops: CDR1 SEHNR, CDR2 FQNEAQ (reference sequence).

The V gene is TRBV9, the J gene TRBJ1-5, with D hard to call. Germline values: CDR1 SGDLS, CDR2 YYNGEE. The CDR3 spans 15 residues. Trimming stripped 3 bases from V and 3 bases from J, with 13 bases between. CDR3 sequence reads: CASSAEAGYNQPQHF. Here the CDR3 DNA reads TGTGCCAGCAGCGCCGAAGCGGGTTACAATCAGCCCCAGCATTTT.

The V call is TRBV4-1, the J call TRBJ2-4; 9 nucleotides align to TRBD1. The CDR3 length is 14 residues. The germline V gene has CDR1 MGHRA and CDR2 YSYEKL. With 3 bases clipped from V and 7 bases from J, the junction kept 4 bases outside the gene matches. This CDR3 is CASSHGQGKNIQYF. The CDR3 coding sequence is TGCGCCAGCAGCCATGGACAGGGGAAGAACATTCAGTACTTC.

The chain couples TRBV7-2 to TRBJ2-1; 16 bases are shared with TRBD2. The CDR3 totals 18 residues. The germline V gene encodes CDR1 SGHTA and CDR2 FQGNSA. V shed 0 bases and J 6 bases; nucleotides not matched to a gene: 5. For the CDR3, the DNA is TGTGCCAGCAGCTTAGCGGGGACTAGCGGGAGGGCGGGCAATGAGCAGTTCTTC. Translation: CASSLAGTSGRAGNEQFF.

The rearrangement joins TRBV7-2 to TRBJ2-7; maybe TRBD2 (5 bases). V was shortened by 5 bases and J by 3 bases, with 20 bases between the two germline ends. CDR1 is SGHTA and CDR2 is FQGNSA in the germline V gene. The CDR3 length is 16 residues. This CDR3 reads CASSPGGLLTGYEQYF. In DNA form, the CDR3 reads TGTGCCAGCAGCCCCGGCGGGCTTCTTACGGGCTACGAGCAGTACTTC.

The chain carries TRBV5-1 and TRBJ2-7, with 12 bases matching TRBD2. V shed 7 bases and J 3 bases; nucleotides not matched to a gene: 2. In germline, CDR1 is SGHRS, CDR2 YFSETQ. CDR3 length: 13 residues. CDR3 DNA sequence: TGCGCCAGCGGACTAGCGGGGAACTACGAGCAGTACTTC. Encoded protein: CASGLAGNYEQYF.

The rearrangement uses TRBV19 and TRBJ1-1; 11 nucleotides align to TRBD1. CDR1 LNHDA and CDR2 SQIVND come from the germline V gene (reference sequence). V trimming: 6 bases; J trimming: 1 base; junction bases outside the gene matches: 4. The CDR3 has 15 residues. The CDR3, as DNA: TGTGCCAGTAGGGACAGGGGGCTAGGGAACACTGAAGCTTTCTTT. Its translation: CASRDRGLGNTEAFF.

The chain has TRBV19 and TRBJ2-1, with 10 positions matching TRBD2. The germline V gene encodes CDR1 LNHDA and CDR2 SQIVND (reference sequence). The CDR3 runs to 16 residues. V trimming: 5 bases; J trimming: 4 bases; junction bases outside the gene matches: 8. The chain's CDR3 is CASSAISGGGYNEQFF. The CDR3 DNA reads TGTGCCAGTAGTGCCATCAGCGGGGGGGGGTACAATGAGCAGTTCTTC.

The chain employs TRBV6-5 and TRBJ1-2; D gene ambiguous. This CDR3 has 13 amino acids. V shed 5 bases and J shed 4 bases, with 11 bases lying between them. CDR1 and CDR2 from the germline V gene are MNHEY and SVGAGI. The CDR3: CASSARVGYGYTF. The DNA of the CDR3 is TGTGCCAGCAGTGCGAGGGTGGGCTATGGCTACACCTTC.

V usage is TRBV5-4 and J usage is TRBJ2-7; 10 bases line up with TRBD2. The CDR3 extends over 18 amino acids. V gave up 0 bases and J gave up 2 bases; unmatched junction bases: 11. The germline V gene has CDR1 SGHNT and CDR2 YYREEE (reference sequence). The CDR3: CASSLAGPWTSGTYEQYF. The CDR3 DNA follows: TGTGCCAGCAGCTTGGCTGGCCCGTGGACTAGCGGAACCTACGAGCAGTACTTC.

This chain connects TRBV10-3 to TRBJ2-3; D perhaps matches TRBD1 (6 bases). CDR1 is ENHRY and CDR2 is SYGVKD in the germline V gene. This CDR3 comprises 15 residues. The V and J ends lost 6 bases and 5 bases respectively, with 18 bases between them. CDR3 protein: CAIRGAKQSGDTQYF. The DNA for the CDR3 is TGTGCCATCAGGGGGGCCAAGCAGAGTGGAGATACGCAGTATTTT.